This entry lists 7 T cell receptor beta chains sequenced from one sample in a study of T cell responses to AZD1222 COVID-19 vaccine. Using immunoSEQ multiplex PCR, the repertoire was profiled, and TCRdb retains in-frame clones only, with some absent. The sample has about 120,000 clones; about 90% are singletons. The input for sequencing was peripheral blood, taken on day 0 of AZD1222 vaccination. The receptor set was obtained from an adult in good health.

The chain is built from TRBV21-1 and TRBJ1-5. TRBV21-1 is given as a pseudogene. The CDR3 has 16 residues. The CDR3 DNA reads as TGTGCCAGCAGCAAGGAGGCGGGTCTTAGCAATCAGCCCCAGCATTTT. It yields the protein CASSKEAGLSNQPQHF.

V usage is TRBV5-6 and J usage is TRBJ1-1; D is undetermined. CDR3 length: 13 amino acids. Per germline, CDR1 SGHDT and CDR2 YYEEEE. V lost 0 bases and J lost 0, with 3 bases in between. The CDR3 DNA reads TGTGCCAGCAGCTTGGTACTGAACACTGAAGCTTTCTTT. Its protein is CASSLVLNTEAFF. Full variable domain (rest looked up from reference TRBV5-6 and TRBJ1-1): DAGVTQSPTHLIKTRGQQVTLRCSPKSGHDTVSWYQQALGQGPQFIFQYYEEEERQRGNFPDRFSGHQFPNYSSELNVNALLLGDSALYLCASSLVLNTEAFFGQGTRLTVV.

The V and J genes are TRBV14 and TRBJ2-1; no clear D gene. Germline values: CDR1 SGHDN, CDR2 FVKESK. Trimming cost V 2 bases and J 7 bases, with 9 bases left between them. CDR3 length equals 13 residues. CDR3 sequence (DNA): TGTGCCAGCAGCCAAATCCTAGGGAATGAGCAGTTCTTC. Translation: CASSQILGNEQFF.

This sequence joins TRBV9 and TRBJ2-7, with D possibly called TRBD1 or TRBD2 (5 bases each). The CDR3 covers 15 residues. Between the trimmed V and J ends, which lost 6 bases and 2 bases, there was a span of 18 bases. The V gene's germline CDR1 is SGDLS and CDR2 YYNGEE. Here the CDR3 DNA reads TGTGCCAGCAACCCTTCGGGGTGGGGGACCTACGAGCAGTACTTC. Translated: CASNPSGWGTYEQYF.

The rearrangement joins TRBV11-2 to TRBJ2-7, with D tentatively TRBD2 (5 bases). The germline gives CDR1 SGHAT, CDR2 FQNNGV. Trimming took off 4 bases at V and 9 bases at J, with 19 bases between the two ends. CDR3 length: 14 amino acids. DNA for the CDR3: TGTGCCAGCAGCTGGATCGGGGAAGTCGTATGGCAGTACTTC. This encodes CASSWIGEVVWQYF.

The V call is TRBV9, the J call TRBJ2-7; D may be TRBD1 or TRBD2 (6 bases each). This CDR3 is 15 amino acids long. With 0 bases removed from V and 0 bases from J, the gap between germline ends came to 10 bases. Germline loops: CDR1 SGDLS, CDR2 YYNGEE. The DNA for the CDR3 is TGTGCCAGCAGCGTAGGCACGGGGGCCTCCTACGAGCAGTACTTC. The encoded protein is CASSVGTGASYEQYF.

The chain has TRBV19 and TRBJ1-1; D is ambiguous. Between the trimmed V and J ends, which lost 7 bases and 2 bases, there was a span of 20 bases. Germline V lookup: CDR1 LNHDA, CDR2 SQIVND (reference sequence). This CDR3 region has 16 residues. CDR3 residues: CASKVIRELGNTEAFF. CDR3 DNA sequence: TGTGCCAGTAAAGTTATACGGGAGTTAGGAAACACTGAAGCTTTCTTT.